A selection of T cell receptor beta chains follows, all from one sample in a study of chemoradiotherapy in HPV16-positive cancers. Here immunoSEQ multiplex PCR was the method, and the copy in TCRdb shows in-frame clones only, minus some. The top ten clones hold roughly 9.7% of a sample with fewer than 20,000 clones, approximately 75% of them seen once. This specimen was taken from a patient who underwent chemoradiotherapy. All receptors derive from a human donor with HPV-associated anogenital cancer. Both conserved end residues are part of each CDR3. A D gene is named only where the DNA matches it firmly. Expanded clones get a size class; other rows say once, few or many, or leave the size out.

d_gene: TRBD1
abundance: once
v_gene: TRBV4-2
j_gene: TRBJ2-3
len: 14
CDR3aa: CASSPGQLRDTQYF
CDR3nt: TGTGCCAGCAGCCCGGGACAGTTGCGAGATACGCAGTATTTT

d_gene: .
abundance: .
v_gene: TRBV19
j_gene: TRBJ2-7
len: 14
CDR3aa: CASSMSGASYEQYF
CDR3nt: TGTGCCAGTAGTATGTCGGGAGCGTCCTACGAGCAGTACTTC

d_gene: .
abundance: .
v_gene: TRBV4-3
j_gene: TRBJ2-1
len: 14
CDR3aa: CASSLRGRAPEQFF
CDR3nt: TGCGCCAGCAGCCTGAGGGGCAGGGCTCCTGAGCAGTTCTTC

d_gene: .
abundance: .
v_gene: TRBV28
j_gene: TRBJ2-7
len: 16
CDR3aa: CASSLPRRGSTYEQYF
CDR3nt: TGTGCCAGCAGTTTACCTCGGCGGGGTAGTACCTACGAGCAGTACTTC

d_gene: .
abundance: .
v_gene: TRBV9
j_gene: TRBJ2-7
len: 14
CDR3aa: CASSVGTGTYEQYF
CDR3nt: TGTGCCAGCAGCGTGGGGACGGGTACCTACGAGCAGTACTTC

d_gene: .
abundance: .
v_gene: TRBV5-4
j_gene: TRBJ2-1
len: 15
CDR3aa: CASSLGAASYNEQFF
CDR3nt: TGTGCCAGCAGCTTGGGGGCAGCGTCCTACAATGAGCAGTTCTTC

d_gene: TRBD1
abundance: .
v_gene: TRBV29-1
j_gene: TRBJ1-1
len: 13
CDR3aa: CSVVGTANTEAFF
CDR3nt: TGCAGCGTCGTCGGGACAGCGAACACTGAAGCTTTCTTT

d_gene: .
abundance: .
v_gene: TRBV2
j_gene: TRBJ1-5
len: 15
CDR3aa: CASSVSLDSNQPQHF
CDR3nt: TGTGCCAGCAGTGTGAGTCTTGATAGCAATCAGCCCCAGCATTTT

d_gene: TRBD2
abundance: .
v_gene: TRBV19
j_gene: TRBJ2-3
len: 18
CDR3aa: CASSIDGGLAGAHLTQYF
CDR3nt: TGTGCCAGTAGTATAGATGGGGGACTAGCGGGGGCCCACCTTACGCAGTATTTT

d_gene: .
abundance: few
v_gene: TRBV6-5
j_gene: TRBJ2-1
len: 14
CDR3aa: CASSYSPGAHEQFF
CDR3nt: TGTGCCAGCAGTTACTCCCCGGGGGCCCATGAGCAGTTCTTC

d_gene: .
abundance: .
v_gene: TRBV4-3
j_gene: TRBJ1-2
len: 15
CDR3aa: CASSQPQGSNYGYTF
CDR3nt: TGCGCCAGCAGCCAACCACAGGGTTCTAACTATGGCTACACCTTC

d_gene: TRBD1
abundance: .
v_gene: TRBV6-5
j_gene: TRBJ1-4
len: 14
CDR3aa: CASSQGQANEKLFF
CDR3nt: TGTGCCAGCAGCCAGGGACAGGCTAATGAAAAACTGTTTTTT

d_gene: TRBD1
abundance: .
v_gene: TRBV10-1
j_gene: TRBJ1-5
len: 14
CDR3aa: CASSGHRGPQPQHF
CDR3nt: TGCGCCAGCAGTGGTCACAGGGGGCCTCAGCCCCAGCATTTT

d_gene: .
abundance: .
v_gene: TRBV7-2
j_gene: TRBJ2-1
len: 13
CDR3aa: CASSWDSALGQFF
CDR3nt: TGTGCCAGCAGCTGGGATTCAGCCCTTGGGCAGTTCTTC

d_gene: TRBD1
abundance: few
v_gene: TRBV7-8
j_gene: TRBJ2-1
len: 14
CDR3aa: CASSSATGANEQFF
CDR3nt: TGTGCCAGCAGCTCCGCGACAGGGGCAAATGAGCAGTTCTTC

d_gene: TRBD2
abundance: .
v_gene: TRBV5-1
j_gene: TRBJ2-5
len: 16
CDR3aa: CASSIGGGAVGETQYF
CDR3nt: TGCGCCAGCAGCATCGGCGGGGGGGCCGTTGGTGAGACCCAGTACTTC

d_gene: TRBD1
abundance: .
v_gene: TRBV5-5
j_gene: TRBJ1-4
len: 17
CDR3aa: CASSFSPRQGWDEKLFF
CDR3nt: TGTGCCAGCAGCTTCTCACCTAGACAGGGTTGGGATGAAAAACTGTTTTTT

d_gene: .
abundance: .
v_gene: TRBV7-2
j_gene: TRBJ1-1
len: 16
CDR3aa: CASSLEHKVLNTEAFF
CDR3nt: TGTGCCAGCAGCTTAGAACACAAAGTTTTGAACACTGAAGCTTTCTTT

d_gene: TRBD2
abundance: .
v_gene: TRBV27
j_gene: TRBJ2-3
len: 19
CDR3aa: CASSSLAGGLSRGTDTQYF
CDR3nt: TGTGCCAGCTCCTCTTTAGCGGGGGGGTTGAGTAGAGGCACAGATACGCAGTATTTT

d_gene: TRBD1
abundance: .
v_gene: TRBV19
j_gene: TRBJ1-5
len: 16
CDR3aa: CASSGGTGAPNQPQHF
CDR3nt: TGTGCCAGTAGTGGGGGGACAGGGGCCCCAAATCAGCCCCAGCATTTT

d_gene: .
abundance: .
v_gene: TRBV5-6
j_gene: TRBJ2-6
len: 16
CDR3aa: CASSSEKGYGANVLTF
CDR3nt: TGTGCCAGCAGCTCCGAGAAGGGGTATGGGGCCAACGTCCTGACTTTC

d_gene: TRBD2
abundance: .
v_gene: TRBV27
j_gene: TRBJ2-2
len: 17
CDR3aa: CASSFGTSGGNTGELFF
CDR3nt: TGTGCCAGCAGTTTTGGGACTAGCGGGGGGAACACCGGGGAGCTGTTTTTT

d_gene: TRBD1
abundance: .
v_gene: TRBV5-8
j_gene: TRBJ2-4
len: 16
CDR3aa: CASSFGQGAVTGIQYF
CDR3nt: TGTGCCAGCAGCTTTGGGCAGGGGGCTGTTACCGGCATTCAGTACTTC

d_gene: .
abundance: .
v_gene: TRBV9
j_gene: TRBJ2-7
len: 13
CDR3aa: CASSVGTVDEQYF
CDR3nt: TGTGCCAGCAGCGTAGGCACGGTGGACGAGCAGTACTTC

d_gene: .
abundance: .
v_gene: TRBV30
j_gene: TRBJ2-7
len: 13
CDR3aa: CAWSVQENYEQYF
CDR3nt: TGTGCCTGGAGTGTACAGGAAAACTACGAGCAGTACTTC

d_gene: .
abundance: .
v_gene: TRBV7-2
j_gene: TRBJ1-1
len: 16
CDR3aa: CASSLAGFTNSAEAFF
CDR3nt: TGTGCCAGCAGCTTAGCAGGGTTCACTAATAGCGCTGAAGCTTTCTTT

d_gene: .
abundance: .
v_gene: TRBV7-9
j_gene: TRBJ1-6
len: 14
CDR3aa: CALRGSSYNSPLHF
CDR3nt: TGTGCCCTTCGGGGCAGCTCCTATAATTCACCCCTCCACTTT

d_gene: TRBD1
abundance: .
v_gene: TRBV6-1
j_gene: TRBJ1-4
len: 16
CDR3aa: CASSVYGTGGNEKLFF
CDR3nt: TGTGCCAGCAGTGTCTACGGGACAGGGGGTAATGAAAAACTGTTTTTT

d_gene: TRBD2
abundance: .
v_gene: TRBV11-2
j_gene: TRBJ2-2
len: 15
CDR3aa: CASSGTSGHTGELFF
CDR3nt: TGTGCCAGCAGCGGGACTAGCGGACACACCGGGGAGCTGTTTTTT

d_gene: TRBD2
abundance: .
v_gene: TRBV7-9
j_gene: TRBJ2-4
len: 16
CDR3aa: CASSLSSGGTEHIQYF
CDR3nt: TGTGCCAGCAGCTTATCCAGCGGGGGGACCGAACACATTCAGTACTTC

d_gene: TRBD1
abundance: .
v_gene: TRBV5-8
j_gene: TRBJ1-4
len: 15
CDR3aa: CASSYRGQPNEKLFF
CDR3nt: TGTGCCAGCAGTTACAGGGGGCAACCTAATGAAAAACTGTTTTTT

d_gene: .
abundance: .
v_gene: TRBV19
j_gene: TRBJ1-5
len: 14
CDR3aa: CASTDTYSNQPQHF
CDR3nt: TGTGCCAGTACGGACACCTATAGCAATCAGCCCCAGCATTTT

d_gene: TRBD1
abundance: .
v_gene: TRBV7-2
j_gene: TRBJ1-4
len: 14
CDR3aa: CASSSPSGGEKLFF
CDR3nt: TGTGCCAGCAGCTCTCCTTCAGGGGGCGAAAAACTGTTTTTT

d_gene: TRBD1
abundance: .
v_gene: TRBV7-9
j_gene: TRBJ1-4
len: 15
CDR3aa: CASTSLDRGQGKLFF
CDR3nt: TGTGCCAGCACCAGCTTGGACAGGGGGCAGGGGAAACTGTTTTTT

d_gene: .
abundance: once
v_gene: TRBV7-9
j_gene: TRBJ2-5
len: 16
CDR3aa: CASSLGADKSRETQYF
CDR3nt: TGTGCCAGCAGCCTGGGGGCAGACAAGTCCAGGGAGACCCAGTACTTC

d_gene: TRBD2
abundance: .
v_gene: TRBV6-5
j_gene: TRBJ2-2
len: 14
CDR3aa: CASSYAGGAGELFF
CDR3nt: TGTGCCAGCAGTTACGCTGGGGGGGCCGGGGAGCTGTTTTTT

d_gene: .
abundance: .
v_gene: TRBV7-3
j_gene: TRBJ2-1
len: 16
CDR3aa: CASSLQGGPDNNEQFF
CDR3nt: TGTGCCAGCAGCCTACAAGGGGGGCCAGATAACAATGAGCAGTTCTTC

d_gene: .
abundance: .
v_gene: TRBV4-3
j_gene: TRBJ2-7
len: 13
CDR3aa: CASSQVRSREQYF
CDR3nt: TGCGCCAGCAGCCAAGTAAGGTCCCGCGAGCAGTACTTC

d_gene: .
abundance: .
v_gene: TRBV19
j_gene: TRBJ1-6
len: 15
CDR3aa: CASSIRSSYNSPLHF
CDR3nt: TGTGCCAGTAGTATCCGAAGCTCCTATAATTCACCCCTCCACTTT

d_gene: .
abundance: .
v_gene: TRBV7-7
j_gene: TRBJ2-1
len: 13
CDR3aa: CASSLGKTTKQFF
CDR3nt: TGTGCTAGCAGCTTAGGCAAGACTACGAAGCAGTTCTTC

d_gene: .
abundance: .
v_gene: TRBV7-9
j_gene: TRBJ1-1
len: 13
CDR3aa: CASSGTVVTEAFF
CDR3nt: TGTGCCAGCAGCGGGACGGTAGTCACTGAAGCTTTCTTT

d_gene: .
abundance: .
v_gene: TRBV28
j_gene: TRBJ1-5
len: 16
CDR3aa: CASSTVEGRGNQPQHF
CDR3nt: TGTGCCAGCAGCACGGTGGAGGGCCGGGGCAATCAGCCCCAGCATTTT